The sequence of this TCR beta chain was determined in a study of blood T cell repertoires in COVID-19. On the study more broadly: Both acute and convalescent COVID-19 samples were obtained from the United States, Italy and Spain. T cells, B-cell-depleted T cells, or PBMCs provided the cDNA or gDNA that served as material.

In the original analysis: Amplification with reference gene primers provided the estimates of nucleated cell counts. The method was immunoSEQ multiplex PCR; TCRdb's version includes in-frame clones alone and lacks a portion of them. The D gene and trimming were derived from the DNA, and the V and J assignments and clone size from that table. The repertoire consists of tens of thousands of clones, with around 86% occurring once and the leading ten covering roughly 8.7%. In germline, CDR1 is SGHRS, CDR2 YFSETQ. The V gene end was trimmed by 0 bases and the J gene end by 4 bases; junction bases not matched to a gene: 13. This CDR3 region has 18 residues.

This TCR came from a man aged 25-45 years with acute or convalescent COVID-19. The sequenced sample consisted of peripheral blood. The V gene is TRBV5-1, the J gene TRBJ1-2; 9 nucleotides line up with TRBD1. Here the CDR3 reads CASSLAATPGQGSYGYTF. In DNA, the CDR3 is TGCGCCAGCAGCTTGGCCGCGACTCCGGGACAGGGTTCCTATGGCTACACCTTC.